This T cell receptor (beta chain) was profiled in a study of blood T cell repertoires in COVID-19. The wider study: Samples of COVID-19 (acute and convalescent) were obtained from the United States, Italy and Spain. Sources were T cells, B-cell-depleted T cells, or PBMCs; the material itself was cDNA or gDNA.

Methods used by the authors: Using reference gene primer amplification, nucleated cell counts were estimated. Clones were read by immunoSEQ multiplex PCR, and TCRdb kept only the in-frame ones, dropping some. That table supplies the V and J calls and clone size; D and trimming were determined from the DNA. The sample contains about 150,000 clones, approximately 86% of which appear only once. Trimming removed 7 bases at V and 8 bases at J, with 14 bases between. Per the germline V gene, CDR1 is MNHEY and CDR2 is SVGAGI. The CDR3 loop spans 12 amino acids. Seattle researchers signed up patients amid active infection and tracked them longitudinally.

The sequenced material came from peripheral blood. This receptor was taken from a woman aged 80 or older with COVID-19, enrolled during active disease. The J gene is TRBJ1-2, the V gene TRBV6-5; TRBD1 is a possible D gene (6 bases). The CDR3 region is CASNGGAPGYTF. In DNA form, the CDR3 reads TGTGCCAGCAATGGGGGGGCGCCCGGCTACACCTTC.